The present T cell receptor (beta chain) was sequenced within a study of breast tumors, draining lymph nodes, adjacent tissues. Axillary draining lymph nodes of breast cancer patients supplied the node samples. Per germline, CDR1 ENHRY and CDR2 SYGVKD. The CDR3 runs 14 residues. Trimming took 6 bases from V and 7 from J; bases not matched to a gene: 6. Via MiXCR, TCRdb re-called the multiplex PCR reads, giving one row per CDR3 protein. The data contain 150,000 to 200,000 distinct CDR3 sequences, 30% to 35% of them seen just once; the ten biggest clones take up 4% to 5.5%. The sequence was collected from a female donor with breast cancer. Some clones in this sample may be carry-over from other donors' samples. The rearrangement joins TRBV10-3 to TRBJ2-7; TRBD2 aligns across 13 bases. The sequenced sample was axillary lymph node tissue. CDR3: CAISPGTSGKEQYF. The CDR3 coding sequence is TGTGCCATCAGCCCCGGGACTAGCGGGAAAGAGCAGTACTTC.